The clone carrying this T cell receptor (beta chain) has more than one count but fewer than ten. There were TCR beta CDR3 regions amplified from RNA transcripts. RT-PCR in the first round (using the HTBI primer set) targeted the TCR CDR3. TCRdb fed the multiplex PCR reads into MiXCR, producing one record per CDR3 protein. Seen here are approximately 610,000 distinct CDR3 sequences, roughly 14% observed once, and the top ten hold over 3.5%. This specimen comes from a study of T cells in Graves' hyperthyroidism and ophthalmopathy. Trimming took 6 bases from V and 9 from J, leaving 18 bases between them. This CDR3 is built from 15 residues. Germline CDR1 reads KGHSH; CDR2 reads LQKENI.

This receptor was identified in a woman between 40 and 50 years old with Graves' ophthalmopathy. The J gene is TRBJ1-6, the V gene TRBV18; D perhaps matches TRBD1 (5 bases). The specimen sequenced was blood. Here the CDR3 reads CASSTSVGEGSPLHF. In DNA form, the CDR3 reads TGTGCCAGCTCCACATCGGTAGGGGAAGGTTCACCCCTCCACTTT.